A single sample is the source of the 30 T cell receptor beta chains below, sequenced in a study of T-cell reconstitution after alpha-beta-depleted transplantation in children (dated by TCRdb to 2016 to 2017). Libraries were prepared through PCR. Sequencing used an Illumina HiSeq 2500. To normalize quantification of the TCRbeta repertoire, the TCR libraries were built with molecular barcoding that relied on unique molecular identifiers. TCRdb reprocessed the public reads (quality trimming at Q25 with fastp, clone calling with MiXCR) and kept in-frame beta chains. Rows matching on CDR3 protein sequence are summarized as one entry with the most common DNA and genes. The sample contains 350,000 to 450,000 distinct CDR3 sequences, about an eighth of them found a single time. Jointly, the top ten make up 4% to 5.5% of the sample. The sequencing used PBMCs, collected from the stem cell graft. These receptor sequences come from a human donor who donated a stem cell graft to a child with Fanconi anemia.

The chain combines TRBV5-6 with TRBJ1-2; possibly TRBD1 for D (6 bases). Per the germline V gene, CDR1 is SGHDT and CDR2 is YYEEEE. The CDR3 length is 11 residues. Between the trimmed V and J ends, which lost 7 bases and 8 bases, there was a span of 12 bases. The CDR3 DNA reads TGTGCCAGCTGGGGGGCCGGGGGCTACACCTTC. This translates into CASWGAGGYTF.

This clonotype was picked up many times. The rearrangement uses TRBV24-1 and TRBJ2-4; D gene uncertain. This CDR3 has 13 residues. V lost 3 bases and J lost 5, with 7 bases in between. Looked up from germline, CDR1 is KGHDR and CDR2 is SFDVKD. The CDR3 sequence is CATSDPTENIQYF. Here the CDR3 DNA reads TGTGCCACCAGTGATCCGACCGAAAACATTCAGTACTTC.

The chain employs TRBV29-1 and TRBJ2-7, with TRBD1 identical over 7 bases. V gave up 4 bases and J gave up 0 bases; unmatched junction bases: 3. The CDR3 has 13 residues. The germline V gene has CDR1 SQVTM and CDR2 ANQGSEA. This chain's CDR3 is CSVGQGPSYEQYF. The CDR3 nucleotides are TGCAGCGTTGGACAGGGCCCCTCCTACGAGCAGTACTTC.

Remarks on this clonotype: At one end the junction does not follow the germline gene, possibly because of a read error. The chain links TRBV4-3 to TRBJ2-2; TRBD2 might be the D (6 bases). In germline, CDR1 is LGHNA, CDR2 YSLEER. This CDR3 is built from 16 residues. The CDR3: CASSQSRLIGTGEVFF. CDR3 in DNA: TGCGCCAGCAGCCAGTCTCGACTAATCGGAACCGGGGAGGTGTTTTTT.

The chain is built from TRBV6-5 and TRBJ1-1; no definite D call. The length of the CDR3 is 12 residues. Germline V gives CDR1 MNHEY, CDR2 SVGAGI. V shed 0 bases and J shed 7 bases, with 6 bases lying between them. The CDR3 region is CASSYSGSEAFF. CDR3 nucleotides: TGTGCCAGCAGTTACTCGGGGAGTGAAGCTTTCTTT.

V and J are TRBV7-8 and TRBJ2-3; the D is unclear. Trimming pared 4 bases from V and 2 bases from J, leaving 10 bases between. Germline V gene data show CDR1 as SGHVS and CDR2 as FQNEAQ. CDR3 length equals 14 residues. CDR3 sequence reads: CASSYGTTTDTQYF. The CDR3 nucleotides read TGTGCCAGCAGCTACGGAACCACCACAGATACGCAGTATTTT. Using reference TRBV7-8 and TRBJ2-3 for the parts outside the CDR3, the full variable domain is GAGVSQSPRYKVAKRGQDVALRCDPISGHVSLFWYQQALGQGPEFLTYFQNEAQLDKSGLPSDRFFAERPEGSVSTLKIQRTQQEDSAVYLCASSYGTTTDTQYFGPGTRLTVL.

V and J are TRBV14 and TRBJ1-5; TRBD1 is a possible D gene (5 bases). Trimming took off 0 bases at V and 6 bases at J, with 15 bases between the two ends. The CDR3 runs to 16 residues. Per the germline V gene, CDR1 is SGHDN and CDR2 is FVKESK. In DNA form, the CDR3 reads TGTGCCAGCAGCCAAGATCGGGGGGGTCGGAGTCAGCCCCAGCATTTT. Translating it yields CASSQDRGGRSQPQHF.

This clonotype has more than one count but fewer than ten. The chain employs TRBV7-9 and TRBJ1-1, with unresolved D. The CDR3 extends over 12 amino acids. V shed 5 bases and J shed 10 bases, with 14 bases lying between them. Looked up from germline, CDR1 is SEHNR and CDR2 is FQNEAQ (reference sequence). The CDR3 coding sequence is TGTGCCAGCAGCCCCGTTCCCCTGGGAGCTTTCTTT. Translating gives CASSPVPLGAFF. Supplemented by reference TRBV7-9 and TRBJ1-1, the full variable domain reads DTGVSQNPRHKITKRGQNVTFRCDPISEHNRLYWYRQTLGQGPEFLTYFQNEAQLEKSRLLSDRFSAERPKGSFSTLEIQRTEQGDSAMYLCASSPVPLGAFFGQGTRLTVV.

This sequence joins TRBV2 and TRBJ2-5; 8 bases map to TRBD2. CDR1 and CDR2 from the germline V gene are SNHLY and FYNNEI. The CDR3 is 15 residues long. V shed 7 bases and J 1 base; nucleotides not matched to a gene: 8. CDR3 protein: CASTRPGLVQETQYF. In DNA form, the CDR3 reads TGTGCCAGCACCCGACCGGGACTAGTCCAAGAGACCCAGTACTTC.

This clonotype occurred a few times. The V call is TRBV29-1, the J call TRBJ2-3, with D possibly being TRBD2 (6 bases). The CDR3 is 14 residues long. Trimming took 6 bases from V and 6 from J, leaving 19 bases between them. Germline CDR1 reads SQVTM; CDR2 reads ANQGSEA. CDR3: CSVPVLGLMDTQYF. The CDR3 bases are TGCAGCGTGCCGGTTTTGGGACTGATGGATACGCAGTATTTT.

This clonotype occurred a few times. J is TRBJ2-7 and V is TRBV28; perhaps D is TRBD1 or TRBD2 (5 bases each). CDR1 is MDHEN, CDR2 SYDVKM, per germline. V was shortened by 4 bases and J by 0 bases, with 10 bases between the two germline ends. The CDR3 is 14 amino acids. The CDR3 loop reads CASSSNGGSYEQYV. CDR3 sequence (DNA): TGTGCCAGCAGTTCAAATGGGGGCTCCTACGAGCAGTACGTC.

V gene TRBV29-1 combines with J gene TRBJ2-3; D is unclear. V was pared by 7 bases and J by 0 bases, with 11 bases between. The V gene's germline CDR1 is SQVTM and CDR2 ANQGSEA. This CDR3 region has 13 residues. CDR3 sequence (DNA): TGCAGCGCTCAACCGACAAGCACAGATACGCAGTATTTT. Residues: CSAQPTSTDTQYF.

This clonotype was seen repeatedly, ten times or more. The V call is TRBV6-5, the J call TRBJ1-1; no clear D. V dropped 4 bases and J dropped 8 bases, with 14 bases sitting between them. CDR1 MNHEY and CDR2 SVGAGI come from the germline V gene. This CDR3 is 13 amino acids long. The CDR3 region is CASSSGRHREAFF. The DNA for the CDR3 is TGTGCCAGCAGTTCGGGTCGCCATAGGGAAGCTTTCTTT.

This sequence joins TRBV5-1 and TRBJ1-6; TRBD1 might be the D (6 bases). CDR1 is SGHRS, CDR2 YFSETQ, per germline. This CDR3 comprises 14 residues. Trimming stripped 1 base from V and 9 bases from J, with 11 bases between. In nucleotides, the CDR3 is TGCGCCAGCAGCTTGAACAGGGTGTTTTCACCCCTCCACTTT. Protein: CASSLNRVFSPLHF. The whole variable domain, remainder taken from reference TRBV5-1 and TRBJ1-6, is KAGVTQTPRYLIKTRGQQVTLSCSPISGHRSVSWYQQTPGQGLQFLFEYFSETQRNKGNFPGRFSGRQFSNSRSEMNVSTLELGDSALYLCASSLNRVFSPLHFGNGTRLTVT.

This clonotype turned up a few times. The chain combines TRBV20-1 with TRBJ1-1; TRBD1 aligns across 7 bases. The CDR3 covers 13 residues. Losses at the gene ends were 5 bases for V and 5 bases for J; bases not matched to a gene: 8. Germline V lookup: CDR1 DFQATT, CDR2 SNEGSKA (reference sequence). This CDR3 is CSAGRQGGTEAFF. For the CDR3, the DNA is TGCAGTGCTGGCCGACAGGGAGGGACTGAAGCTTTCTTT.

V gene TRBV27 combines with J gene TRBJ2-7; TRBD2 is a possible D gene (5 bases). This CDR3 is 13 amino acids long. The V end was cut by 6 bases, the J end by 6 bases, with 15 bases between. Per the germline V gene, CDR1 is MNHEY and CDR2 is SMNVEV (reference sequence). This chain's CDR3 is CASRRVYGCEQYF. The DNA for the CDR3 is TGTGCCAGCAGGCGGGTCTACGGTTGCGAGCAGTACTTC.

This clonotype was observed a few times. This chain joins TRBV6-2 or TRBV6-3 and TRBJ1-3; no clear D gene. Germline V gene data show CDR1 as MNHEY and CDR2 as SVGEGT. V shed 6 bases and J shed 2 bases, with 14 bases lying between them. The CDR3 is 15 residues long. The CDR3 protein is CASSRTLRTGNTIYF. DNA of the CDR3: TGTGCCAGCAGCAGGACCCTACGGACTGGAAACACCATATATTTT.

This clonotype appeared many times. This chain connects TRBV6-5 to TRBJ2-7; D is uncertain. The ends were cut back, 6 bases at V and 9 bases at J, with 15 bases in the middle. The CDR3 covers 12 residues. Germline V gene lookup returns CDR1 MNHEY and CDR2 SVGAGI. This CDR3 is CASSPDLVAQYF. In nucleotides, the CDR3 is TGTGCCAGCAGCCCCGACCTGGTGGCGCAGTACTTC.

This clonotype was seen a handful of times. The germline gene is not matched at one end of the junction; a read error may be the cause. The genes are TRBV29-1 and TRBJ2-5; D is possibly TRBD2 (6 bases). CDR1 and CDR2 from the germline V gene are SQVTM and ANQGSEA. The CDR3 totals 12 residues. CDR3 nucleotides: TGCAGCTCAGAGCTCGGGGGAGAGGCCCAGTACTTC. Its protein is CSSELGGEAQYF.

Ten or more counts support this clonotype. The chain joins TRBV28 to TRBJ1-2; unclear D gene. Germline V gene lookup returns CDR1 MDHEN and CDR2 SYDVKM. CDR3 length: 12 residues. V dropped 5 bases and J dropped 8 bases, with 12 bases sitting between them. This chain's CDR3 is CASSRSGGGYTF. DNA of the CDR3: TGTGCCAGCAGTCGATCCGGAGGGGGCTACACCTTC.

This chain joins TRBV12-3 or TRBV12-4 and TRBJ2-2; 9 bases align to TRBD1. This CDR3 has 17 residues. V dropped 7 bases and J dropped 4; count of bases not matched to a gene: 13. CDR3 nucleotides: TGTGCCAGCACGGGACAGGGAGGACACGGTGGCACCGGGGAGCTGTTTTTT. This codes for CASTGQGGHGGTGELFF.

V and J are TRBV11-2 and TRBJ2-7; D call uncertain. The CDR3 runs 12 residues. V gave up 3 bases and J gave up 5 bases, with 8 bases separating them. The germline CDR1 and CDR2 sequences are SGHAT and FQNNGV. The CDR3 bases are TGTGCCAGCAGCTTGCTCCAGAACGAGCAGTACTTC. Translated, it gives CASSLLQNEQYF.

This clonotype has just a few counts. V and J are TRBV7-2 and TRBJ2-3; D is possibly TRBD2 (5 bases). Germline V lookup: CDR1 SGHTA, CDR2 FQGNSA. The CDR3 has 14 amino acids. V was clipped by 0 bases and J by 5 bases, with 9 bases between them. The CDR3 nucleotides read TGTGCCAGCAGCTTAGCTCTAGCTTTAGATACGCAGTATTTT. Translating it yields CASSLALALDTQYF.

This clonotype has a count of ten or more. CDR3 loop: CASTISGLSYEQYV. CDR3 DNA sequence: TGTGCCAGCACGATTTCAGGGTTATCCTACGAGCAGTACGTC. The V and J genes are TRBV5-8 and TRBJ2-7, with a weak D call TRBD1 (5 bases). Per germline, CDR1 SGHTS and CDR2 YDEGEE. V was pared by 6 bases and J by 1 base, with 14 bases between. The CDR3 consists of 14 residues.

This clonotype was counted ten times or more. The chain has TRBV16 and TRBJ1-1, with D tentatively TRBD1 (6 bases). The CDR3 length is 15 residues. Trimming took 7 bases from V and 2 from J, leaving 17 bases between them. The germline gives CDR1 KGHSY, CDR2 FQNENV. The CDR3 sequence is CASTRTDPGNTEAFF. The CDR3 region has the DNA TGTGCCAGCACACGGACAGACCCCGGTAACACTGAAGCTTTCTTT.

This clonotype has a handful of counts. The CDR3 DNA reads as TGCGCCAGCAGCCCTCTGACAGGGTACACTGAAGCTTTCTTT. It is translated as CASSPLTGYTEAFF. The chain employs TRBV4-3 and TRBJ1-1; TRBD1 matches 7 bases. Germline trimming cut 4 bases from V and 3 bases from J; bases unmatched to any gene: 5. The CDR3 is 14 amino acids. The germline CDR1 and CDR2 sequences are LGHNA and YSLEER.

This clonotype was picked up many times. V is TRBV11-1 and J is TRBJ1-6; no clear D. The CDR3 contains 13 residues. Germline assignment: CDR1 SGHAT and CDR2 FQDESV (reference sequence). V lost 7 bases and J 11 bases, leaving 15 bases between the germline ends. The CDR3, as DNA: TGTGCCAGCACTTGGGGTTACGAAACACCCCTCCACTTT. This codes for CASTWGYETPLHF.

In this sample, this clonotype turned up a few times. This chain links TRBV4-3 with TRBJ1-5; D not resolved. The CDR3 is 14 amino acids. The germline V and J ends were trimmed by 4 bases and 4 bases, with 11 bases remaining between them. Germline CDR1 reads LGHNA; CDR2 reads YSLEER. The CDR3 bases are TGCGCCAGCAGCCTAAGATTGGGGAATCAGCCCCAGCATTTT. This translates into CASSLRLGNQPQHF.

This clonotype showed up many times. The chain uses TRBV12-3 or TRBV12-4 and TRBJ2-6; D possibly uses TRBD1 or TRBD2 (5 bases each). V lost 4 bases, J lost 4 bases, and 14 bases lay in between. This CDR3 is built from 16 residues. CDR3: CASSSSAGTGANVLTF. CDR3 sequence (DNA): TGTGCCAGCAGTTCTAGTGCAGGGACCGGGGCCAACGTCCTGACTTTC.

The genes are TRBV12-3 or TRBV12-4 and TRBJ1-1; D gene uncertain. The CDR3 covers 14 residues. V was pared by 4 bases and J by 2 bases, with 11 bases between. CDR3 amino acids: CASSYGPGNTEAFF. CDR3 sequence (DNA): TGTGCCAGCAGTTACGGGCCTGGCAACACTGAAGCTTTCTTT.